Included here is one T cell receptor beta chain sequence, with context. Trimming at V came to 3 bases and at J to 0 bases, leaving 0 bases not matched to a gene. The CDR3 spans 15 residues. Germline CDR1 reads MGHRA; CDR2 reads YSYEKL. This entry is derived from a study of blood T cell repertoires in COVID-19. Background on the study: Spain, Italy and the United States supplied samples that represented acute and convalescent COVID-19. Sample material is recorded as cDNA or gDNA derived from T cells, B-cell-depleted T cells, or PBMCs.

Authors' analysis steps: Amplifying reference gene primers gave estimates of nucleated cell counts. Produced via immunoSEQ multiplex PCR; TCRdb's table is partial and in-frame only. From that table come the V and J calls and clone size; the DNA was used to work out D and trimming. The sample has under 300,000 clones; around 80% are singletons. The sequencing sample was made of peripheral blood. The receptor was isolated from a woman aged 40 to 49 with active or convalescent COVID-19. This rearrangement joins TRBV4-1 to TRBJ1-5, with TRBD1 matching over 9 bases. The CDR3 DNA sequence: TGCGCCAGCAGCCAGACAGGGGGTAGCAATCAGCCCCAGCATTTT. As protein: CASSQTGGSNQPQHF.